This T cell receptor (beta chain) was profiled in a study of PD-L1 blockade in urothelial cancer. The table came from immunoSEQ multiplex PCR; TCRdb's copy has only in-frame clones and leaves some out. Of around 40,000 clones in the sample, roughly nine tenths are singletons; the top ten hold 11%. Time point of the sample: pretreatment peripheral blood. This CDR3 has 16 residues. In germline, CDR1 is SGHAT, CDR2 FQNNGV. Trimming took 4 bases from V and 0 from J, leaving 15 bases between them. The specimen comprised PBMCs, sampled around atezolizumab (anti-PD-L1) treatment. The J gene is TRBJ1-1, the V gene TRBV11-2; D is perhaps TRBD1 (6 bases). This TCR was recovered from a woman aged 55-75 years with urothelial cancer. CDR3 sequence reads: CASSSFPGDMNTEAFF. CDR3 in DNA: TGTGCCAGCAGCTCCTTTCCAGGGGATATGAACACTGAAGCTTTCTTT.